Sequencing of this TCR beta chain was carried out in a study of CD8 T cells in Susac syndrome. Findings of the study overall: There was no clonal expansion in the CD4+ T cell repertoires of Susac syndrome.

The Susac syndrome patients fit the recently defined diagnostic criteria for definite or probable disease. With random hexamers, roughly 0.45 to 1 ug RNA was reverse transcribed. The amplification used immunoSEQ multiplex PCR on TCR beta CDR3; it spanned 54 Vbeta and 13 Jbeta. TCRdb passed the immunoSEQ multiplex PCR reads through MiXCR, listing each CDR3 protein once. The sample lists approximately 210,000 distinct CDR3 sequences, less than 95% occurring once. A remark on this clonotype: Antigen unknown.

The ends were cut back, 8 bases at V and 2 bases at J, with 10 bases in the middle. In germline, CDR1 is MDHEN, CDR2 SYDVKM. The CDR3 runs 13 residues. Source material: CD4+ T cells from PBMCs. The chain couples TRBV28 to TRBJ1-3, with a tentative D call TRBD1 (5 bases). The receptor was derived from a human donor with Susac syndrome. The CDR3: CASVRGAGNTIYF. DNA of the CDR3: TGTGCCAGCGTGCGGGGGGCTGGAAACACCATATATTTT.